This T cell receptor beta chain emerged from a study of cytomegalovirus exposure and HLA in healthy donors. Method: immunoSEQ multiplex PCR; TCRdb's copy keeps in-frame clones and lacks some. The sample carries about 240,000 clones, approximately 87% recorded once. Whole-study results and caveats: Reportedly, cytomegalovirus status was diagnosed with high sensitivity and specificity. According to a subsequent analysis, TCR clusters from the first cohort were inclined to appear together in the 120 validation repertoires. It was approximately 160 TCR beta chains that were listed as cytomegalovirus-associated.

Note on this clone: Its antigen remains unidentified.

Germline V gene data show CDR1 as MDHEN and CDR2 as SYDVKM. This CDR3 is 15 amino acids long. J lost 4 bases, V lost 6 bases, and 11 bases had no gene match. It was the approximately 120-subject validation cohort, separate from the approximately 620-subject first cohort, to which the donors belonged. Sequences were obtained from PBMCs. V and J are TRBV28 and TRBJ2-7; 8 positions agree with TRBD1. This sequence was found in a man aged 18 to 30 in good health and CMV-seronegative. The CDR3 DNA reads TGTGCCAGCAGCCTGGACAGGGCAGGGGGTTACGAGCAGTACTTC. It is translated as CASSLDRAGGYEQYF.